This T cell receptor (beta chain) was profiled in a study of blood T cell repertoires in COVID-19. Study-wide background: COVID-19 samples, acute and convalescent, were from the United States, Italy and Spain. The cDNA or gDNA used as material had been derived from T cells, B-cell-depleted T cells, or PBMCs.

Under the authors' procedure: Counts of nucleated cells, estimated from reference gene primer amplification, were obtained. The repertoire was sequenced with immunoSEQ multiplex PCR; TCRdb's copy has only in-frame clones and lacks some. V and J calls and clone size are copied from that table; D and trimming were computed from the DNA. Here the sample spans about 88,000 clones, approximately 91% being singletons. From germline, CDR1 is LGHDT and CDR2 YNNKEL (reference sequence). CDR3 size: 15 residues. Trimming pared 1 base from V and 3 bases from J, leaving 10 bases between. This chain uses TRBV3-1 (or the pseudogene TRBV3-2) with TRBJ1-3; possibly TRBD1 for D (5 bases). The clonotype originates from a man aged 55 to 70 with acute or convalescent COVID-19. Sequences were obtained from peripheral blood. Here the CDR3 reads CASSQVRGVGNTIYF. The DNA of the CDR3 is TGTGCCAGCAGCCAAGTTCGGGGGGTTGGAAACACCATATATTTT.